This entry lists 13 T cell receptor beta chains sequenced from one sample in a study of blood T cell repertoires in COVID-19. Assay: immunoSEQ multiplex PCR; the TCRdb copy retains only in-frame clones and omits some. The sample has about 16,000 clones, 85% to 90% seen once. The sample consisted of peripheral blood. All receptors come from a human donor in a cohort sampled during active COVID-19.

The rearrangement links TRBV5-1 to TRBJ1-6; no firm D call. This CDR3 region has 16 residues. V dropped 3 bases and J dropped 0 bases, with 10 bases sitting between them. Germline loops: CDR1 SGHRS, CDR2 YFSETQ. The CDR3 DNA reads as TGCGCCAGCAGCTCGGAGCTGAGCTCCTATAATTCACCCCTCCACTTT. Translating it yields CASSSELSSYNSPLHF. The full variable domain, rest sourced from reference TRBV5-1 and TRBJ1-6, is KAGVTQTPRYLIKTRGQQVTLSCSPISGHRSVSWYQQTPGQGLQFLFEYFSETQRNKGNFPGRFSGRQFSNSRSEMNVSTLELGDSALYLCASSSELSSYNSPLHFGNGTRLTVT.

CDR3 sequence reads: CASSEGSSGAEETQYF. CDR3 DNA: TGTGCCAGCAGCGAGGGGAGTAGCGGGGCCGAAGAGACCCAGTACTTC. The J gene is TRBJ2-5, the V gene TRBV9; 8 nucleotides align to TRBD2. The germline CDR1 and CDR2 sequences are SGDLS and YYNGEE. V was clipped by 3 bases and J by 3 bases; unmatched bases: 10. The CDR3 is made up of 16 amino acids.

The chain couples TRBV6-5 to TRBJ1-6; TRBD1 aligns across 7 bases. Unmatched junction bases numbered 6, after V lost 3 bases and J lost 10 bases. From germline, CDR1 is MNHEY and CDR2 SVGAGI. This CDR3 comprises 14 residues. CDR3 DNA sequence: TGTGCCAGCAGTTATGGCAGGGGGAACTCACCCCTCCACTTT. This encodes CASSYGRGNSPLHF.

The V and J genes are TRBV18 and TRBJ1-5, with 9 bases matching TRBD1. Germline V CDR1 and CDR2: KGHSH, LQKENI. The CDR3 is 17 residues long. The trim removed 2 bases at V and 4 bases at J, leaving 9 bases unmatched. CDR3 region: CASSPGGQGLLNQPQHF. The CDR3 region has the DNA TGTGCCAGCTCACCAGGGGGACAGGGATTGTTAAATCAGCCCCAGCATTTT.

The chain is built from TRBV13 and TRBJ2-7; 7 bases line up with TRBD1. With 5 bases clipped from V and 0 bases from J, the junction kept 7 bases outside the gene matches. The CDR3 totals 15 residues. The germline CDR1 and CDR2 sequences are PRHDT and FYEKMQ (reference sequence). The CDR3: CASSREGASSYEQYF. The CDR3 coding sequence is TGTGCCAGCAGCCGTGAGGGGGCAAGCTCCTACGAGCAGTACTTC.

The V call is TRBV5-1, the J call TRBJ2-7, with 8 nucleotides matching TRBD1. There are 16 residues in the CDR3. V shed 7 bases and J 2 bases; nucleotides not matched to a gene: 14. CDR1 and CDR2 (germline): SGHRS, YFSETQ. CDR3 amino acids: CASSPRGRVLTYEQYF. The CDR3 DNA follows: TGCGCCAGCTCCCCCAGGGGGCGGGTTCTCACCTACGAGCAGTACTTC.

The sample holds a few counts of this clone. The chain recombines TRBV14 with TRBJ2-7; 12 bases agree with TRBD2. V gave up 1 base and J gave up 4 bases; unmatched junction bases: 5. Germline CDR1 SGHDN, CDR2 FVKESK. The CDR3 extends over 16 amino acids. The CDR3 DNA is TGTGCCAGCAGCCAAGGACTAGCGGGAGCTCCATACGAGCAGTACTTC. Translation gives CASSQGLAGAPYEQYF.

Here the CDR3 DNA reads TGTGCCTGGAGCTTACAGCGAGGGGAGCAGTTCTTC. It specifies CAWSLQRGEQFF. The V and J genes are TRBV30 and TRBJ2-1, with a tentative D call TRBD2 (5 bases). CDR1 is GTSNPN, CDR2 SVGIG, per germline (reference sequence). This CDR3 spans 12 amino acids. Trimming left V 3 bases short and J 10 bases short, with 13 bases between.

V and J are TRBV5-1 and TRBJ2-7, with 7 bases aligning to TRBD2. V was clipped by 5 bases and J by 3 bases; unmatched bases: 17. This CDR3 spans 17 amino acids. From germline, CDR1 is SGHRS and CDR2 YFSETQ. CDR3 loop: CASSWGIAGPASYEQYF. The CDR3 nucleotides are TGCGCCAGCAGTTGGGGAATAGCGGGCCCCGCCAGCTACGAGCAGTACTTC.

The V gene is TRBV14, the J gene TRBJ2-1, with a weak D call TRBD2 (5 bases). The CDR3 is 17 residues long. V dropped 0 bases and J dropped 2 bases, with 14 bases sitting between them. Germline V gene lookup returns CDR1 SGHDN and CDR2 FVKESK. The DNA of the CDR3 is TGTGCCAGCAGCCAAGACCCGGGGAGAACCCCCTACAATGAGCAGTTCTTC. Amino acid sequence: CASSQDPGRTPYNEQFF.

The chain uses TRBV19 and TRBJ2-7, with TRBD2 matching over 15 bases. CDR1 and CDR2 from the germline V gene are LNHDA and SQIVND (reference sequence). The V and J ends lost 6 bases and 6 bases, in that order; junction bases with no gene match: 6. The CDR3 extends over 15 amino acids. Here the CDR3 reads CASSEGLAGGLEQYF. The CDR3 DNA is TGTGCCAGTAGCGAAGGACTAGCGGGAGGGCTCGAGCAGTACTTC.

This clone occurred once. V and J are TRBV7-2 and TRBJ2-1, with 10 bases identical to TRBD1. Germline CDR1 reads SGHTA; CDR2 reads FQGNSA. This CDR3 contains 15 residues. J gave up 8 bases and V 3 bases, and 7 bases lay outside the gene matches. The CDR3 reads CASSFAGQGSHEQFF. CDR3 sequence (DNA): TGTGCCAGCAGCTTTGCGGGACAGGGGAGTCATGAGCAGTTCTTC. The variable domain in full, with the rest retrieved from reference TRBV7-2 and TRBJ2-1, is GAGVSQSPSNKVTEKGKDVELRCDPISGHTALYWYRQSLGQGLEFLIYFQGNSAPDKSGLPSDRFSAERTGGSVSTLTIQRTQQEDSAVYLCASSFAGQGSHEQFFGPGTRLTVL.

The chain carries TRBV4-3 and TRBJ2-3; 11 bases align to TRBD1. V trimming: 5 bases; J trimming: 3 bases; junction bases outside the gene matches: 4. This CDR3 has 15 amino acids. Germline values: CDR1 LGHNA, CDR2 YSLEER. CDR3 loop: CASSGGTGGTDTQYF. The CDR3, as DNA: TGCGCCAGCAGCGGCGGGACAGGGGGTACAGATACGCAGTATTTT.